Given below is one T cell receptor beta chain in context. Its matching antigen is unknown. The V end lost 0 bases, the J end lost 6 bases, and 8 bases lay between the germline ends. The V gene's germline CDR1 is GTSNPN and CDR2 SVGIG (reference sequence). The CDR3 consists of 12 residues. This sample was included in a study of T cell responses to AZD1222 COVID-19 vaccine. General study points: Clonal diversity may have been underestimated, and the donors were mostly white British, with more females than males.

Sequencing used immunoSEQ multiplex PCR; TCRdb keeps in-frame clones, though not all of them. The table has fewer than 110,000 clones, 70% to 90% seen once. Second doses at about 4 or about 12 weeks were pooled. The source of this sequence is an adult who received the AZD1222 COVID-19 vaccine. The sequences come from peripheral blood, collected 28 days after the second AZD1222 dose. The rearrangement uses TRBV30 and TRBJ1-2, with a possible D match to TRBD1 (5 bases). The CDR3 sequence: CAWSVGADGYTF. The CDR3, as DNA: TGTGCCTGGAGTGTAGGGGCCGATGGCTACACCTTC.